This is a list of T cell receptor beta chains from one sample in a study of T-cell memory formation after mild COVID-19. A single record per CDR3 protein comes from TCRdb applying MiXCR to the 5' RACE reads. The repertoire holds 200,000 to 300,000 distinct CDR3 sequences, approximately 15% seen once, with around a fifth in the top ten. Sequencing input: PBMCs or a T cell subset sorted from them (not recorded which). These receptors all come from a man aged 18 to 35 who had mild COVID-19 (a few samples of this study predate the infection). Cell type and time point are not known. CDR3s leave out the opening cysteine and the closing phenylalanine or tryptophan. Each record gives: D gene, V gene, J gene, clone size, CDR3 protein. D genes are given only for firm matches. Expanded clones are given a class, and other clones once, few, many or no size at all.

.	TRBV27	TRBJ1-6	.	ASKILGGSPLH
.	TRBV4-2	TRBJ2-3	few	ASSQDRVVWGTDTQY
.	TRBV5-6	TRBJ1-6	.	ASSLVGPMNSPLH
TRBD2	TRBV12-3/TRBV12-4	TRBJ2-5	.	ASSLTSGGARETQY
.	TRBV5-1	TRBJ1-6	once	ASSLNSPGMGYAPLH
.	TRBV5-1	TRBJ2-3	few	ASSLGTIPSDTQY
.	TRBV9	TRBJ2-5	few	ASSVGLGRETQY
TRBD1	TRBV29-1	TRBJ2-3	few	SVAQGVTDTQY
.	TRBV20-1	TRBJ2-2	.	SAKVPGMDTGELF
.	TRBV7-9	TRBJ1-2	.	ASSWQGRDYGYT
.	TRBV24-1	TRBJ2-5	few	ATSETRWGETQY